The 2 T cell receptor beta chains presented below share a single source sample, sequenced in a study of T cell changes during pregnancy in multiple sclerosis. The table came from immunoSEQ multiplex PCR; TCRdb's copy has only in-frame clones and leaves some out. The sample has tens of thousands of clones; 92% are singletons. The sequencing used peripheral blood, collected in the third trimester of pregnancy. Source of these receptors: a female donor in good health, enrolled as a control in a pregnancy study.

V and J are TRBV5-4 and TRBJ2-1, with 12 bases aligning to TRBD2. V shed 4 bases and J 7 bases; nucleotides not matched to a gene: 12. This CDR3 has 17 amino acids. Germline V gives CDR1 SGHNT, CDR2 YYREEE (reference sequence). CDR3 sequence (DNA): TGTGCCAGCAGCCGGTCGACTAGCGGGGGAGGAGGGAATGAGCAGTTCTTC. Translated, it gives CASSRSTSGGGGNEQFF.

The J gene is TRBJ2-3, the V gene TRBV5-6, with 11 nucleotides matching TRBD2. V was pared by 3 bases and J by 4 bases, with 7 bases of the junction left unmatched. The germline V gene has CDR1 SGHDT and CDR2 YYEEEE. The length of the CDR3 is 16 residues. The CDR3 spells CASSYIAGGPPDTQYF. CDR3 DNA: TGTGCCAGCAGCTATATAGCGGGAGGGCCCCCAGATACGCAGTATTTT.